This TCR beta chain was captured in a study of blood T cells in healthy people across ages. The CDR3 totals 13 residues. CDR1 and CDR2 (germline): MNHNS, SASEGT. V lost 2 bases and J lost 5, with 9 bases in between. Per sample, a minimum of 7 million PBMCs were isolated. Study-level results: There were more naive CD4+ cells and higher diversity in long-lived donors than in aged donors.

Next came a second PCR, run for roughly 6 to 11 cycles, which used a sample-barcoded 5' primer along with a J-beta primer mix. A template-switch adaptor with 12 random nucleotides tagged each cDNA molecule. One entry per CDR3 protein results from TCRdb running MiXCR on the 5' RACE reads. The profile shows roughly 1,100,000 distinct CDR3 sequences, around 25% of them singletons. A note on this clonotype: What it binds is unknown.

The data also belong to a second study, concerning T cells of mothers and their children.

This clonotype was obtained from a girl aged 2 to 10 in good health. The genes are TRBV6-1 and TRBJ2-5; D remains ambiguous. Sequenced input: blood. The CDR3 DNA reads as TGTGCCAGCAGTGAATGGAGTCAGGAGACCCAGTACTTC. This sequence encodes CASSEWSQETQYF.